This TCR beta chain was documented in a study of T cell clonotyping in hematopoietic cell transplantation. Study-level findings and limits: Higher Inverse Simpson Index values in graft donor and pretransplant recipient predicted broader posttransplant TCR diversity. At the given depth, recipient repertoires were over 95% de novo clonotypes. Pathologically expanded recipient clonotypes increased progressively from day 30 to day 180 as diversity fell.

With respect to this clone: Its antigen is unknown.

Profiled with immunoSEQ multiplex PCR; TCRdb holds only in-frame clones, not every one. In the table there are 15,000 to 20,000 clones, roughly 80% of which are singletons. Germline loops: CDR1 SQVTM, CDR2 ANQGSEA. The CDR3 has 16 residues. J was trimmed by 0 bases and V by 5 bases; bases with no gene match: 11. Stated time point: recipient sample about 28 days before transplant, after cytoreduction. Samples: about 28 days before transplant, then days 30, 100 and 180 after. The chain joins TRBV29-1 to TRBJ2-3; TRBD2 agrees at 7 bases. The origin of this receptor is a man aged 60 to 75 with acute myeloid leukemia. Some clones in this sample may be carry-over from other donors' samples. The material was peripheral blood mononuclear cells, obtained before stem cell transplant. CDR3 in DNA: TGCAGCGTTACTGGGTTTGCGGGGGTTAGCACAGATACGCAGTATTTT. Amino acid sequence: CSVTGFAGVSTDTQYF.